The rows below give T cell receptor beta chains drawn from one sample of a study of blood T cell dynamics during melanoma immunotherapy. Clones were sequenced by immunoSEQ multiplex PCR, and TCRdb holds only the in-frame ones, with some missing. Among 9,700 or so clones, about 87% were seen once, and the ten largest hold roughly 32%. Sample: blood, taken from a patient treated with checkpoint blockade. The receptors originated from a human donor with melanoma. Each CDR3 is given with its conserved first and last residue. A D gene is named only where the DNA matches it firmly. The size entry is marked missing in some rows and otherwise reads once, few, many or a size class.

TRBJ2-3 | - | TRBV19 | TRBD2 | CASSSGLGREVDTQYF | TGTGCCAGTAGTAGTGGGCTGGGGCGGGAGGTAGATACGCAGTATTTT
TRBJ1-4 | - | TRBV7-6 | TRBD1 | CASSLGSARGLGEKLFF | TGTGCCAGCAGCTTAGGATCGGCCAGGGGGCTCGGGGAAAAACTGTTTTTT
TRBJ2-3 | - | TRBV7-6 | - | CASSLWADTQYF | TGTGCCAGCAGCTTATGGGCCGATACGCAGTATTTT
TRBJ2-2 | - | TRBV9 | - | CASSPQTGGVGELFF | TGTGCCAGCAGCCCTCAGACAGGTGGGGTCGGGGAGCTGTTTTTT
TRBJ2-7 | - | TRBV6-5 | - | CASSLAEGHEQYF | TGTGCCAGCAGCCTAGCAGAGGGGCACGAGCAGTACTTC
TRBJ2-1 | - | TRBV7-7 | TRBD2 | CASSLGLAALDEQFF | TGTGCTAGCAGCTTGGGACTAGCGGCCTTGGATGAGCAGTTCTTC
TRBJ2-1 | - | TRBV2 | TRBD2 | CASMGVAGGRSGEQFF | TGTGCCAGCATGGGAGTAGCGGGAGGGAGGTCGGGTGAGCAGTTCTTC
TRBJ1-6 | once | TRBV5-4 | - | CASSLGKEGRGSPLHF | TGTGCCAGCAGCTTGGGCAAAGAGGGACGGGGGTCACCCCTCCACTTT
TRBJ1-5 | - | TRBV7-7 | - | CASSPAPHQPQHF | TGTGCTAGCAGCCCTGCCCCCCATCAGCCCCAGCATTTT
TRBJ2-2 | - | TRBV5-1 | - | CASSHGQSGELFF | TGCGCCAGCAGCCACGGACAGTCCGGGGAGCTGTTTTTT
TRBJ1-2 | - | TRBV7-9 | - | CASRRPGSPFGYTF | TGTGCCAGCAGGCGGCCAGGGAGTCCGTTTGGCTACACCTTC
TRBJ1-1 | - | TRBV9 | TRBD1 | CASSVSPGQGLEAFF | TGTGCCAGCAGCGTAAGCCCAGGACAGGGCCTTGAAGCTTTCTTT
TRBJ2-7 | - | TRBV5-1 | TRBD2 | CASSLGVSGSYEQYF | TGCGCCAGCAGCTTGGGGGTTAGCGGGAGCTACGAGCAGTACTTC
TRBJ1-5 | - | TRBV1 | - | CTSSQDGPGNQPQHF | TGCACCAGCAGCCAAGATGGGCCCGGCAATCAGCCCCAGCATTTT
TRBJ2-5 | - | TRBV2 | - | CASTDLKETQYF | TGTGCCAGCACGGACCTAAAAGAGACCCAGTACTTC
TRBJ2-7 | - | TRBV28 | - | CASSTEPEAYEQYF | TGTGCCAGCAGCACCGAACCTGAGGCGTACGAGCAGTACTTC
TRBJ2-2 | - | TRBV27 | - | CASSFRGSTGELFF | TGTGCCAGCAGTTTTCGAGGGAGCACCGGGGAGCTGTTTTTT
TRBJ2-1 | - | TRBV4-2 | - | CASSQVGADEQFF | TGTGCCAGCAGCCAAGTCGGGGCCGATGAGCAGTTCTTC
TRBJ2-2 | - | TRBV28 | TRBD2 | CASSPRGFAGGAGELFF | TGTGCCAGCAGTCCTCGTGGGTTTGCGGGAGGGGCCGGGGAGCTGTTTTTT
TRBJ1-1 | - | TRBV7-6 | - | CASSPTRAPMNTEAFF | TGTGCCAGCAGCCCTACCCGGGCCCCAATGAACACTGAAGCTTTCTTT
TRBJ2-7 | - | TRBV7-8 | TRBD2 | CASSFLASGSPYEQYF | TGTGCCAGCAGCTTCCTGGCTAGCGGGAGTCCCTACGAGCAGTACTTC
TRBJ2-7 | - | TRBV5-3 | - | CASSLDDYEQYF | TGTGCCAGCAGCTTGGACGACTACGAGCAGTACTTC
TRBJ2-1 | - | TRBV7-9 | TRBD2 | CASRSALQRGAYNEQFF | TGTGCCAGCAGATCCGCCCTACAGCGGGGGGCCTACAATGAGCAGTTCTTC
TRBJ2-6 | once | TRBV11-2 | - | CASSPPSGRGGANVLTF | TGTGCCAGCAGCCCCCCGTCAGGGAGAGGTGGGGCCAACGTCCTGACTTTC
TRBJ2-7 | - | TRBV19 | TRBD2 | CASTKGAGGRYEQYF | TGTGCCAGTACCAAAGGGGCAGGCGGGAGGTACGAGCAGTACTTC
TRBJ2-5 | - | TRBV28 | TRBD2 | CASRKWGTSQETQYF | TGTGCCAGCAGGAAATGGGGGACTAGCCAAGAGACCCAGTACTTC
TRBJ1-5 | large | TRBV6-1 | TRBD1 | CASSDRQGGNQPQHF | TGTGCCAGCAGTGACCGGCAGGGGGGGAATCAGCCCCAGCATTTT
TRBJ1-4 | - | TRBV27 | TRBD1 | CASNRQGAGEKLFF | TGTGCCAGCAACCGACAGGGGGCAGGTGAAAAACTGTTTTTT
TRBJ2-4 | - | TRBV10-3 | - | CAISESNRLAKNIQYF | TGTGCCATCAGTGAGTCGAACAGACTAGCCAAAAACATTCAGTACTTC
TRBJ2-5 | - | TRBV2 | - | CASGATWETQYF | TGTGCCAGCGGGGCCACATGGGAGACCCAGTACTTC
TRBJ2-3 | - | TRBV5-6 | TRBD2 | CASRPRGDTDTQYF | TGTGCCAGCAGACCACGGGGGGACACAGATACGCAGTATTTT
TRBJ2-5 | - | TRBV30 | - | CAWSMGAGAAGTQYF | TGTGCCTGGAGTATGGGGGCAGGGGCCGCTGGGACCCAGTACTTC
TRBJ2-1 | - | TRBV28 | - | CASSRVAGGYYNEQFF | TGTGCCAGCAGCCGAGTAGCCGGTGGCTACTACAATGAGCAGTTCTTC
TRBJ2-5 | - | TRBV5-1 | TRBD1 | CASSAGTGPGETQYF | TGCGCCAGCAGCGCCGGGACAGGGCCCGGGGAGACCCAGTACTTC
TRBJ1-6 | - | TRBV7-2 | - | CASSPRANNSPLHF | TGTGCCAGCAGCCCACGGGCCAATAATTCACCCCTCCACTTT
TRBJ2-7 | - | TRBV18 | - | CASSQRTEQYF | TGTGCCAGCTCCCAGCGGACTGAGCAGTACTTC
TRBJ1-2 | - | TRBV2 | - | CASSEGATSSYGYTF | TGTGCCAGCAGTGAAGGGGCCACCAGTAGTTATGGCTACACCTTC
TRBJ2-5 | - | TRBV28 | - | CASSPRLTGMRETQYF | TGTGCCAGCAGCCCCCGCCTTACAGGGATGAGGGAGACCCAGTACTTC
TRBJ2-7 | - | TRBV13 | TRBD2 | CASSPRLAGGEQYF | TGTGCCAGCAGCCCAAGACTAGCGGGAGGCGAGCAGTACTTC
TRBJ2-6 | - | TRBV4-1 | - | CASSQEWAISGANVLTF | TGCGCCAGCAGCCAAGAGTGGGCAATTTCTGGGGCCAACGTCCTGACTTTC
TRBJ1-2 | - | TRBV27 | TRBD1 | CASSLVRQGGGYTF | TGTGCCAGCAGTTTAGTAAGACAGGGGGGCGGCTACACCTTC